This section outlines one T cell receptor (beta chain) sequence together with its context. As originally analysed: Estimation of nucleated cell counts relied on the amplification of reference gene primers. Produced via immunoSEQ multiplex PCR; TCRdb's table is partial and in-frame only. The V and J calls and clone size come from that table; D and trimming were worked out from the DNA. The table includes around 130,000 clones, around 88% detected once. This CDR3 comprises 17 residues. Trimming shortened V by 0 bases and J by 0 bases, and 12 bases separated the two germline ends. Germline V lookup: CDR1 LGHNA, CDR2 YNFKEQ. These data originate in a study of blood T cell repertoires in COVID-19. On the study more broadly: The samples span acute and convalescent COVID-19 from the United States, Italy and Spain. From T cells, B-cell-depleted T cells, or PBMCs came the material, which was cDNA or gDNA.

The chain couples TRBV4-2 to TRBJ1-3, with D uncertain. The source of this sequence is a woman aged 50 to 65 who had recovered from COVID-19. The material sequenced was peripheral blood. CDR3 sequence (DNA): TGTGCCAGCAGCCAAGATTTGAGGCCGCACTCTGGAAACACCATATATTTT. Protein: CASSQDLRPHSGNTIYF.